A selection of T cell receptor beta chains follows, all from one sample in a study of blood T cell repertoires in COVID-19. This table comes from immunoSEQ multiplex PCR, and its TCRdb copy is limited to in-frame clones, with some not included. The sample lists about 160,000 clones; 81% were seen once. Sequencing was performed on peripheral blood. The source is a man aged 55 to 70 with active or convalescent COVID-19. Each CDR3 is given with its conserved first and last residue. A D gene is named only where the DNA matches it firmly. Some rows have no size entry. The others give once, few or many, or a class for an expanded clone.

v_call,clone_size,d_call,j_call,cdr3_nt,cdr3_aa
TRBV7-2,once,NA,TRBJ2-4,TGTGCCAGCAGCTTAGCGGGAGCGAACATTCAGTACTTC,CASSLAGANIQYF
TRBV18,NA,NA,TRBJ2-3,TGTGCCAGCTCACCACCGGGACATACCACAGATACGCAGTATTTT,CASSPPGHTTDTQYF
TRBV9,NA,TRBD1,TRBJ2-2,TGTGCCAGCAGCTTATGGACAGGGGCCGGGGAGCTGTTTTTT,CASSLWTGAGELFF
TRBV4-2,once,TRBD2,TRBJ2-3,TGTGCCAGCAGCCAAGGACTAGCGGGAGCGGATACGCAGTATTTT,CASSQGLAGADTQYF
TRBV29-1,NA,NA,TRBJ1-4,TGCAGCGTTGACGGCGGGCCTAATGAAAAACTGTTTTTT,CSVDGGPNEKLFF
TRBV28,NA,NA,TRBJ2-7,TGTGCCAGCGTCATCACGTCACGGGGCTCCTACGAGCAGTACTTC,CASVITSRGSYEQYF
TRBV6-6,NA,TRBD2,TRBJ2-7,TGTGCCAGCAGCGCTAGCGGGGGAATCTACGAGCAGTACTTC,CASSASGGIYEQYF
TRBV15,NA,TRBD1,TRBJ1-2,TGTGCCACCAGCAGAGGGGGGACAGGGGGAAGGGCTAACTATGGCTACACCTTC,CATSRGGTGGRANYGYTF
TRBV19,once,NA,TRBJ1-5,TGTGCCAGTAGTATTCGAGGAAATCAGCCCCAGCATTTT,CASSIRGNQPQHF
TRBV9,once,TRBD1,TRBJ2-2,TGTGCCAGCAGCGTAGGGGACAGGGGGAGATCCGGGGAGCTGTTTTTT,CASSVGDRGRSGELFF
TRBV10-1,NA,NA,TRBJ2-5,TGCGCCAGCACTCCCCGCGGGGCAGGGGGGCAAGAGACCCAGTACTTC,CASTPRGAGGQETQYF
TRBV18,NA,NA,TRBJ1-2,TGTGCCAGCTCACTACGACAAAACTATGGCTACACCTTC,CASSLRQNYGYTF
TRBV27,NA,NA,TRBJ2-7,TGTGCCAGCAGTTTCGACAGAGGATACGAGCAGTACTTC,CASSFDRGYEQYF
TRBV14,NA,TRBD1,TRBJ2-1,TGTGCCAGCAGCCTAGGACAGGGAAGGAATGAGCAGTTCTTC,CASSLGQGRNEQFF
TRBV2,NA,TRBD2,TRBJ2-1,TGTGCCAGCAGTAAGCAGCGGGGGGCCTCCTACAATGAGCAGTTCTTC,CASSKQRGASYNEQFF
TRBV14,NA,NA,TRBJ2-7,TGTGCCAGCAGCCGAATGACAGGGACTTCCTACGAGCAGTACTTC,CASSRMTGTSYEQYF
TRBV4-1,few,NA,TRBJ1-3,TGCGCCAGCAGCCAAGGGGCTCCTCCTGGAAACACCATATATTTT,CASSQGAPPGNTIYF
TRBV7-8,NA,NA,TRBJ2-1,TGTGCCAGCAGCTACGGACAAAACAATGAGCAGTTCTTC,CASSYGQNNEQFF
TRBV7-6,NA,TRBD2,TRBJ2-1,TGTGCCAGCAGCTCCGTAAGGCGGGAGTATTCTTACAATGAGCAGTTCTTC,CASSSVRREYSYNEQFF
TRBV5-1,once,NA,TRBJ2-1,TGCGCCAGCAGCTTGAGAGATGAGCAGTTCTTC,CASSLRDEQFF
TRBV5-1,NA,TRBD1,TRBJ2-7,TGCGCCAGCAGCTTCGCGACAGGGGAATACTACGAGCAGTACTTC,CASSFATGEYYEQYF
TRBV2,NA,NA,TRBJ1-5,TGTGCCAGCAGTGAAGCTGGTGGTGTGCGGCCCCAGCATTTT,CASSEAGGVRPQHF
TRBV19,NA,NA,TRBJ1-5,TGTGCCAGTAGTCCAGACATCCGGCAGCCCCAGCATTTT,CASSPDIRQPQHF
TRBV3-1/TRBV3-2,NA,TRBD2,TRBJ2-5,TGTGCCAGCACGATAGCGGGAGGTCAAGAGACCCAGTACTTC,CASTIAGGQETQYF
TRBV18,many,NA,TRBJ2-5,TGTGCCAGCTCACCTACCAACAGGATTCAAGAGACCCAGTACTTC,CASSPTNRIQETQYF